The entry that follows covers one T cell receptor beta chain sequence. This sample was taken from a study of blood T cell repertoires in COVID-19. The overall study: Material from acute and convalescent COVID-19 was sourced from the United States, Italy and Spain. The cDNA or gDNA used as material had been derived from T cells, B-cell-depleted T cells, or PBMCs.

As handled by the study authors: Estimates of nucleated cell counts were drawn from the amplification of reference gene primers. Clones were read by immunoSEQ multiplex PCR, and TCRdb kept only the in-frame ones, dropping some. D and trimming were read from the DNA, whereas the V and J calls and clone size are those reported in that table. The sample consists of about 220,000 clones, 75% to 85% of them appearing once. With V trimmed by 2 bases and J by 4 bases, 13 bases remained unmatched. This CDR3 contains 19 residues. Germline V CDR1 and CDR2: SGHNT, YYREEE (reference sequence). The sample comprised peripheral blood. This TCR derives from a man over 45 with active or convalescent COVID-19. The chain is built from TRBV5-4 and TRBJ2-1; TRBD2 matches at 12 bases. The CDR3 DNA follows: TGTGCCAGCAGCTTCACCAGGACTAGCGGGATGTCTTCATACAATGAGCAGTTCTTC. Protein: CASSFTRTSGMSSYNEQFF.